This TCR beta chain was sequenced in a study of regulatory T cells in long-lasting Graves disease. Study-level results: What was studied was peripheral blood only, and not thyroid tissue. Whereas new patients shared 900 to 1,000 public clonotypes, persistent patients shared more, at 2,500 to 3,500.

This clonotype was seen repeatedly, ten times or more. Its antigen is not known. Time point described: newly diagnosed GD, antithyroid drugs for less than 3 months. Generation of the TCR library employed RNA extracted from PBMCs. The germline CDR1 and CDR2 sequences are MDHEN and SYDVKM. Trimming removed 10 bases from V and 1 base from J; junction bases left unmatched: 8. This CDR3 comprises 14 residues. Relying on iRepertoire HTBI primers and Arm-PCR of CDR3 regions, the team built TCR beta libraries. Per the original data handling: Identification yielded 60 or so TRBV and 11 to 15 TRBJ segments across samples. TCRdb independently ran MiXCR on the multiplex PCR reads; one entry per CDR3 protein. TCRdb's processing, not the authors', yielded these V and J calls. Among more than 450,000 distinct CDR3 sequences listed, about 12% were seen once. The data also belong to a second study, concerning T cells in Graves' hyperthyroidism and ophthalmopathy. That paper notes: Blood also carried most thyroid clonotypes expanded above 0.001.

The chain joins TRBV28 to TRBJ2-7, with 9 bases fitting TRBD2. The sequence was collected from a woman aged 25 to 45 with Graves disease. The specimen comprised peripheral blood mononuclear cells (PBMCs), sampled at new diagnosis, from a patient treated with antithyroid drugs. In DNA, the CDR3 is TGTGCCACCAAGGCTAGCGGGATTTCCTACGAGCAGTACTTC. Encoded protein: CATKASGISYEQYF.